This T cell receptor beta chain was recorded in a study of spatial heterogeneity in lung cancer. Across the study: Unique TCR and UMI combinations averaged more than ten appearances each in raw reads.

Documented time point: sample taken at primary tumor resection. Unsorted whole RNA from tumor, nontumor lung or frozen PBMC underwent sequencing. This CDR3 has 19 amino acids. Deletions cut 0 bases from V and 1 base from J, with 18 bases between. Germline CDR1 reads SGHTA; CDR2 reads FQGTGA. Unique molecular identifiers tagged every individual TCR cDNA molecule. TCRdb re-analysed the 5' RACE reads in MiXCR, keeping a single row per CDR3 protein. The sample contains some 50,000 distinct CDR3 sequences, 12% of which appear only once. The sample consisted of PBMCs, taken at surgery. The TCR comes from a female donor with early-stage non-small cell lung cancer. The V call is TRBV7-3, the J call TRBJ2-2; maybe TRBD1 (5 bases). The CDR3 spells CASSLTFGANPENTGELFF. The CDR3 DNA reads TGTGCCAGCAGCTTAACGTTTGGGGCCAACCCAGAGAACACCGGGGAGCTGTTTTTT.